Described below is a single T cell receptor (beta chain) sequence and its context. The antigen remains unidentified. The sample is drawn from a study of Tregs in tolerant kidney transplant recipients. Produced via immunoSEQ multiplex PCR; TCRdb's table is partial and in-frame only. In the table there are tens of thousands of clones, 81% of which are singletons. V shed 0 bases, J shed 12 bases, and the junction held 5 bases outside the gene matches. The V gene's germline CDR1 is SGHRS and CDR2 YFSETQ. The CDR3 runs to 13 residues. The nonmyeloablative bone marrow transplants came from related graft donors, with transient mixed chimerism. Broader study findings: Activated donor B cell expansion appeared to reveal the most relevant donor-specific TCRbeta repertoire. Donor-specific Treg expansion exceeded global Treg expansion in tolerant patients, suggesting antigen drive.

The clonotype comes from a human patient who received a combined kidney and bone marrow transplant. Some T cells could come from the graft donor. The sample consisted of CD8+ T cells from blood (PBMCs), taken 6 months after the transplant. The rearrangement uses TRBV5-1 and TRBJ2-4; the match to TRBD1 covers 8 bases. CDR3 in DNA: TGCGCCAGCAGCTTGGTCCAGGGGGCTTATCAGTACTTC. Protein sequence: CASSLVQGAYQYF.